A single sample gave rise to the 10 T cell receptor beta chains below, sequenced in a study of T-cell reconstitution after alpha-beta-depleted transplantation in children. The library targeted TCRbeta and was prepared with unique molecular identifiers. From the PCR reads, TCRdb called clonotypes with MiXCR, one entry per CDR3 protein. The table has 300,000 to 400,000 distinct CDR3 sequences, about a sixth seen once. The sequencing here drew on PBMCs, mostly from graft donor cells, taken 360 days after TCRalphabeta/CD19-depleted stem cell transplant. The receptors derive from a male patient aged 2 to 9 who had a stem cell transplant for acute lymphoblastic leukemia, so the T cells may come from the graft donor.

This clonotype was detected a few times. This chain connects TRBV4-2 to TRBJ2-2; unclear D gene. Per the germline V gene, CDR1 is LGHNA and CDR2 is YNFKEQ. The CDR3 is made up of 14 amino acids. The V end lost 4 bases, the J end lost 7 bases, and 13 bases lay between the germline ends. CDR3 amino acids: CASSPTTPVGELFF. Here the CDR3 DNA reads TGTGCCAGCAGCCCAACGACTCCTGTCGGGGAGCTGTTTTTT.

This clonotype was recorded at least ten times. The CDR3: CSVGESSYNEQFF. The DNA of the CDR3 is TGCAGCGTGGGGGAGAGCTCCTACAATGAGCAGTTCTTC. The V and J genes are TRBV29-1 and TRBJ2-1, with D perhaps assigned TRBD1 or TRBD2 (5 bases each). The V end lost 6 bases, the J end lost 0 bases, and 9 bases lay between the germline ends. CDR3 size: 13 residues. The germline V gene has CDR1 SQVTM and CDR2 ANQGSEA.

CDR3 bases: TGTGCCAGCAGCTTGGCCTCAGGGGTTAACTATGGCTACACCTTC. Protein: CASSLASGVNYGYTF. The chain joins TRBV5-5 to TRBJ1-2; D is perhaps TRBD1 (6 bases). The CDR3 is 15 residues long. V gave up 0 bases and J gave up 1 base, with 10 bases separating them. Germline V gives CDR1 SGHKS, CDR2 YYEKEE (reference sequence).

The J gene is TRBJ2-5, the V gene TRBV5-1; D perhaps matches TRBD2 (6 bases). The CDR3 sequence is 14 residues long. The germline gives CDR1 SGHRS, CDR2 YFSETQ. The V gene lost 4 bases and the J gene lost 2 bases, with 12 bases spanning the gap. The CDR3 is CASSGWEVQETQYF. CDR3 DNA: TGCGCCAGCAGCGGGTGGGAGGTGCAAGAGACCCAGTACTTC.

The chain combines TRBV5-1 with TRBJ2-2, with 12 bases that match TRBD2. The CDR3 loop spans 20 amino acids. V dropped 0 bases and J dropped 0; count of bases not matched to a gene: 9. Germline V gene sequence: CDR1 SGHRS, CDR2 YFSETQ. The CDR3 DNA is TGCGCCAGCAGCTTGGGACTAGCGGGAGTCTCCTCCGCGAACACCGGGGAGCTGTTTTTT. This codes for CASSLGLAGVSSANTGELFF.

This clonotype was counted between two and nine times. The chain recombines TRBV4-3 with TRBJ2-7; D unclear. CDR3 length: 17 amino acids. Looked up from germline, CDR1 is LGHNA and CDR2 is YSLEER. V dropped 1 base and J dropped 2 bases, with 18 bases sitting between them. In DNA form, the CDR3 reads TGCGCCAGCAGCCAAGGGGCCCATCCCAGCCCCACCTACGAGCAGTACTTC. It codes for CASSQGAHPSPTYEQYF.

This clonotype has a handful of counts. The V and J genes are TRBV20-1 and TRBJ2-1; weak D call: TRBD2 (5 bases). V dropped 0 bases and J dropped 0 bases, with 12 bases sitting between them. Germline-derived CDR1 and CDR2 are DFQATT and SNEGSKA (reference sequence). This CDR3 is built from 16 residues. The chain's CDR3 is CSAREAGGSSYNEQFF. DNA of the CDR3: TGCAGTGCTAGAGAGGCCGGTGGGAGCTCCTACAATGAGCAGTTCTTC.

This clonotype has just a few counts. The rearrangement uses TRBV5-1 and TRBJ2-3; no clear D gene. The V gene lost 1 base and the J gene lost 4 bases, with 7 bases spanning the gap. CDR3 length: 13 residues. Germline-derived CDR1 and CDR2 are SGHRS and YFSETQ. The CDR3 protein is CASSLTPPDTQYF. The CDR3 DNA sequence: TGCGCCAGCAGCTTGACACCTCCAGATACGCAGTATTTT.

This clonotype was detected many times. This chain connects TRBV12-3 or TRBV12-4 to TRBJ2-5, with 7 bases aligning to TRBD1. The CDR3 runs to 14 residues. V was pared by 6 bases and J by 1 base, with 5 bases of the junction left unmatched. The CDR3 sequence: CASSHRQGQETQYF. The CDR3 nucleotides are TGTGCCAGCAGCCATAGACAGGGCCAAGAGACCCAGTACTTC.

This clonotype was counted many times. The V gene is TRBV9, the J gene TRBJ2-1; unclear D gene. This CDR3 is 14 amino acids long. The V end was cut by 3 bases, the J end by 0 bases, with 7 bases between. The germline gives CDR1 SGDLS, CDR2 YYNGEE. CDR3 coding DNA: TGTGCCAGCAGCGGCTATAGCTCCTACAATGAGCAGTTCTTC. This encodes CASSGYSSYNEQFF.